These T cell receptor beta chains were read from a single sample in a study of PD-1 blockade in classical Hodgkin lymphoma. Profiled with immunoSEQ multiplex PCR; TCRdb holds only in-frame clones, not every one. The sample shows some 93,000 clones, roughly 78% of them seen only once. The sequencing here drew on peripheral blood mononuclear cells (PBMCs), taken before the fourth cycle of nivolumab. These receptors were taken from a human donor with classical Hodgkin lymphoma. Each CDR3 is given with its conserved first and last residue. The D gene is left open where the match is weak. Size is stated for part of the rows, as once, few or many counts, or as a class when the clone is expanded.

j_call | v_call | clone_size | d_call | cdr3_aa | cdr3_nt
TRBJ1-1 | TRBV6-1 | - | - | CASDWGDTEAFF | TGTGCCAGCGATTGGGGAGACACTGAAGCTTTCTTT
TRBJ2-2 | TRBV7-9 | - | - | CASSIGARVVGELFF | TGTGCCAGCAGCATCGGCGCCAGGGTTGTCGGGGAGCTGTTTTTT
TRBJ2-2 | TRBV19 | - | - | CASSIEETGELFF | TGTGCCAGTAGTATAGAGGAAACCGGGGAGCTGTTTTTT
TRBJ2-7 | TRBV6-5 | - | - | CASSAPAGGEQYF | TGTGCCAGCAGTGCCCCGGCGGGCGGGGAGCAGTACTTC
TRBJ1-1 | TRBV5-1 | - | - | CASGGGTRNTEAFF | TGCGCCAGCGGAGGAGGGACTAGGAACACTGAAGCTTTCTTT
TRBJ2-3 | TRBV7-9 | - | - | CASSLAGFTDTQYF | TGTGCCAGCAGCTTAGCGGGTTTCACAGATACGCAGTATTTT
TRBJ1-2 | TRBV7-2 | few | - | CASSLDRVSYGYTF | TGTGCCAGCAGCTTAGACAGGGTTAGCTATGGCTACACCTTC
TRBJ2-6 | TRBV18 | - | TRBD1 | CASSAQGAGANVLTF | TGTGCCAGCTCAGCCCAGGGGGCTGGGGCCAACGTCCTGACTTTC
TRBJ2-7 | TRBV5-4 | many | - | CASSLGWDNSYEQYF | TGTGCCAGCAGCTTGGGCTGGGACAACTCCTACGAGCAGTACTTC
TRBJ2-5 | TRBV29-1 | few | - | CSVEEPRATGTETQYF | TGCAGCGTTGAAGAACCCAGGGCTACTGGGACCGAGACCCAGTACTTC
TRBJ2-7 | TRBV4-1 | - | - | CASSQDPAPAYEQYF | TGCGCCAGCAGCCAAGATCCAGCTCCGGCCTACGAGCAGTACTTC
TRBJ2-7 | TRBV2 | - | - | CASRGDTSYEQYF | TGTGCCAGCAGGGGGGACACCTCCTACGAGCAGTACTTC
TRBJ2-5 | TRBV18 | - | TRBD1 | CASSWDREETQYF | TGTGCCAGCTCATGGGACAGGGAAGAGACCCAGTACTTC
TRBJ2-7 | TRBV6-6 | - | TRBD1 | CASSRRDRDAYEQYF | TGTGCCAGCAGTCGAAGGGACAGAGACGCCTACGAGCAGTACTTC
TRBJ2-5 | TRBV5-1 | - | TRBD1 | CASIDDRGFRETQYF | TGCGCCAGCATCGACGACAGGGGTTTTCGAGAGACCCAGTACTTC
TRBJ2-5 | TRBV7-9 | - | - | CASSPPQETQYF | TGTGCCAGCAGCCCTCCCCAAGAGACCCAGTACTTC
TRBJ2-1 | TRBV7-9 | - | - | CASSLGHETYNEQFF | TGTGCCAGCAGCTTAGGTCACGAGACCTACAATGAGCAGTTCTTC
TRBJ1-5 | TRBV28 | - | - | CASSPLLSGLQPQHF | TGTGCCAGCAGTCCTTTGTTATCCGGCCTCCAGCCCCAGCATTTT
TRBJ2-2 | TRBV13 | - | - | CASSGGYTGELFF | TGTGCCAGCAGCGGGGGCTACACCGGGGAGCTGTTTTTT
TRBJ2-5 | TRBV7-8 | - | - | CASSLGPRAHNKETQYF | TGTGCCAGCAGCTTAGGCCCAAGGGCTCATAATAAAGAGACCCAGTACTTC
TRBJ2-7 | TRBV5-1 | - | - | CASSLVFGPPYEQYF | TGCGCCAGCAGCTTGGTCTTTGGGCCTCCCTACGAGCAGTACTTC
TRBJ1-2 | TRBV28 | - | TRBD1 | CASSPGGNNYGYTF | TGTGCCAGCAGCCCAGGGGGGAATAACTATGGCTACACCTTC
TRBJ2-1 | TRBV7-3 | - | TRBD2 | CASSGTSGVYNEQFF | TGTGCCAGCAGCGGTACTAGCGGGGTCTACAATGAGCAGTTCTTC
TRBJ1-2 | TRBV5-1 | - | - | CASSNGQTFSYGYTF | TGCGCCAGCAGCAATGGACAGACCTTTTCTTATGGCTACACCTTC
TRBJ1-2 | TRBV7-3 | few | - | CASSYPGGGYTF | TGTGCCAGCAGCTACCCGGGCGGTGGCTACACCTTC
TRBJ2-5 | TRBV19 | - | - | CASSQKETQYF | TGTGCCAGTAGCCAAAAAGAGACCCAGTACTTC
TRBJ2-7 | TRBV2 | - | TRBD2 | CASKRDANYEQYF | TGTGCCAGCAAGCGGGACGCCAACTACGAGCAGTACTTC
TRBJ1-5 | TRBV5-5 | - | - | CASSLTVDNQPQHF | TGTGCCAGCAGCTTGACAGTGGACAATCAGCCCCAGCATTTT
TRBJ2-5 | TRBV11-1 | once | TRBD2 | CASSSTSGSQETQYF | TGTGCCAGCAGCTCTACTAGCGGCTCACAAGAGACCCAGTACTTC
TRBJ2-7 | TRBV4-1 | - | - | CASSQDRSGMNEQYF | TGCGCCAGCAGCCAAGATAGGTCAGGGATGAACGAGCAGTACTTC
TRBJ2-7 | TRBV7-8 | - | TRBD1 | CASSFLTGVNYEQYF | TGTGCCAGCAGCTTCCTGACAGGGGTAAACTACGAGCAGTACTTC
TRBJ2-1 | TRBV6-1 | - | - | CASRTLGGRNNEQFF | TGTGCCAGCAGAACCTTGGGGGGCAGGAACAATGAGCAGTTCTTC
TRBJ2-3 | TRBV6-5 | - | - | CASSNTASTDTQYF | TGTGCCAGCAGCAACACGGCATCCACAGATACGCAGTATTTT
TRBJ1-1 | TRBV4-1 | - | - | CASSQELGVSGNTEAFF | TGCGCCAGCAGCCAAGAATTGGGGGTGTCGGGGAACACTGAAGCTTTCTTT
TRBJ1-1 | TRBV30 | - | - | CAWGPGTEAFF | TGTGCCTGGGGCCCGGGGACTGAAGCTTTCTTT
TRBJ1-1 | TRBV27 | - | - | CASGRWGTEAFF | TGTGCCAGCGGCAGGTGGGGCACTGAAGCTTTCTTT
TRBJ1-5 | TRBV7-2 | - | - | CASSLVGNQPQHF | TGTGCCAGCAGCTTAGTGGGTAATCAGCCCCAGCATTTT
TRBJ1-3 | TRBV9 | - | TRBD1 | CASSSYSGTAYSGNTIYF | TGTGCCAGCAGCAGCTACTCCGGGACAGCTTACTCTGGAAACACCATATATTTT
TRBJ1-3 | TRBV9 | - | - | CASSVLGTGNTIYF | TGTGCCAGCAGCGTTTTAGGGACAGGAAACACCATATATTTT
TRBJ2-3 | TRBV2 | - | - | CASSEDLITDTQYF | TGTGCCAGCAGTGAGGATCTAATCACAGATACGCAGTATTTT
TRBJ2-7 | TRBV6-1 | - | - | CASSAPPGLGGEQYF | TGTGCCAGCAGTGCCCCGCCGGGACTCGGGGGCGAGCAGTACTTC
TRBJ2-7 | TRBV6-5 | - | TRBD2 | CASQAGHSSYEQYF | TGTGCCAGCCAAGCGGGGCATAGCTCCTACGAGCAGTACTTC
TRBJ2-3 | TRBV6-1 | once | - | CASRQRYLSTDTQYF | TGTGCCAGCAGGCAGCGGTACCTTAGCACAGATACGCAGTATTTT
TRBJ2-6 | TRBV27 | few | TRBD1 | CASSLVGQGAIGANVLTF | TGTGCCAGCAGTTTAGTAGGACAGGGGGCTATTGGGGCCAACGTCCTGACTTTC